The 25 T cell receptor beta chains given below trace back to one sample, sequenced in a study of PD-1 blockade in classical Hodgkin lymphoma. TCRdb's copy holds only in-frame clones and misses some; the assay was immunoSEQ multiplex PCR. The data show around 19,000 clones, around 70% seen once. No patient escaped relapse after autologous stem cell transplantation, and brentuximab vedotin exposure varied. Sequences were derived from peripheral blood mononuclear cells (PBMCs), sampled before the second cycle of nivolumab. Receptor source: a human donor with classical Hodgkin lymphoma.

The chain's CDR3 is CASRIGNSYEQYF. CDR3 coding DNA: TGTGCCAGCAGGATCGGAAATTCCTACGAGCAGTACTTC. The J gene is TRBJ2-7, the V gene TRBV7-8; D call uncertain. Germline lookup yields CDR1 SGHVS and CDR2 FQNEAQ. The V gene lost 6 bases and the J gene lost 1 base, with 10 bases spanning the gap. The CDR3 runs 13 residues.

The rearrangement joins TRBV6-5 to TRBJ1-2, with TRBD1 matching over 9 bases. The length of the CDR3 is 13 residues. From germline, CDR1 is MNHEY and CDR2 SVGAGI. The trim removed 4 bases at V and 14 bases at J, leaving 11 bases unmatched. CDR3 region: CASSSALTGGETF. In nucleotides, the CDR3 is TGTGCCAGCAGTTCGGCGTTAACAGGGGGCGAGACCTTC.

V and J are TRBV10-2 and TRBJ2-7; 9 positions agree with TRBD1. Trimming took 0 bases from V and 3 from J; bases not matched to a gene: 0. The CDR3 is 14 amino acids. The V gene's germline CDR1 is WSHSY and CDR2 SAAADI. The CDR3 nucleotides read TGCGCCAGCAGTGAGTCGGGACAGGGCTACGAGCAGTACTTC. This sequence encodes CASSESGQGYEQYF.

This clone showed up just once. The V and J genes are TRBV18 and TRBJ1-3; no definite D call. Germline values: CDR1 KGHSH, CDR2 LQKENI. The germline V and J ends were trimmed by 4 bases and 0 bases, with 13 bases remaining between them. The CDR3 has 16 residues. Here the CDR3 DNA reads TGTGCCAGCTCACAGGGCGGGCAGTACTCTGGAAACACCATATATTTT. Residues: CASSQGGQYSGNTIYF.

The chain is built from TRBV14 and TRBJ2-1, with 14 bases fitting TRBD2. After removal of 2 bases from V and 7 bases from J, the junction contained 10 bases not matched to a gene. Per germline, CDR1 SGHDN and CDR2 FVKESK. The CDR3 length is 18 residues. CDR3 in DNA: TGTGCCAGCAGCCAAACGACCGGGACTAGCGGGAGAAGGAATGAGCAGTTCTTC. Amino acid sequence: CASSQTTGTSGRRNEQFF.

CDR3 region: CASSLGEGGRVEKLFF. DNA for the CDR3: TGCGCCAGCAGCTTGGGAGAGGGGGGGCGAGTTGAAAAACTGTTTTTT. The chain couples TRBV5-1 to TRBJ1-4; possible D gene TRBD1, 6 bases. V shed 0 bases and J shed 7 bases, with 16 bases lying between them. The V gene's germline CDR1 is SGHRS and CDR2 YFSETQ. The CDR3 covers 16 residues.

The table lists this clone with a few counts. J is TRBJ2-7 and V is TRBV7-2, with 10 bases that match TRBD2. Germline CDR1 SGHTA, CDR2 FQGNSA. CDR3 length equals 19 residues. Trimming removed 4 bases from V and 0 bases from J; junction bases left unmatched: 15. The chain's CDR3 is CASSSPSGRKVESSYEQYF. CDR3 DNA: TGTGCCAGCAGCTCCCCTAGCGGGAGAAAGGTCGAAAGCTCCTACGAGCAGTACTTC.

V usage is TRBV4-1 and J usage is TRBJ2-5; 7 bases map to TRBD2. The CDR3 contains 15 residues. Trimming at V came to 4 bases and at J to 4 bases, leaving 9 bases not matched to a gene. Per the germline V gene, CDR1 is MGHRA and CDR2 is YSYEKL. In DNA form, the CDR3 reads TGCGCCAGCAGCCCTGCGGGAGAGAGCGGAGAGACCCAGTACTTC. This encodes CASSPAGESGETQYF.

The V gene is TRBV7-9, the J gene TRBJ2-7; 9 bases fit TRBD2. Germline V gene sequence: CDR1 SEHNR, CDR2 FQNEAQ (reference sequence). Trimming at V came to 3 bases and at J to 5 bases, leaving 11 bases not matched to a gene. CDR3 length: 16 amino acids. The CDR3 loop reads CASSFGGRAGFHEQYF. The DNA of the CDR3 is TGTGCCAGCAGCTTCGGCGGGAGGGCCGGTTTTCACGAGCAGTACTTC. Filled out from reference TRBV7-9 and TRBJ2-7, the complete variable domain reads DTGVSQNPRHKITKRGQNVTFRCDPISEHNRLYWYRQTLGQGPEFLTYFQNEAQLEKSRLLSDRFSAERPKGSFSTLEIQRTEQGDSAMYLCASSFGGRAGFHEQYFGPGTRLTVT.

V and J are TRBV2 and TRBJ2-5, with 10 bases aligning to TRBD2. CDR1 and CDR2 from the germline V gene are SNHLY and FYNNEI. V lost 8 bases and J lost 3; bases outside the gene matches: 9. This CDR3 contains 15 residues. The CDR3 region has the DNA TGTGCCAGCGGGAGGGGACTAGCGTGGGAAGAGACCCAGTACTTC. Translating gives CASGRGLAWEETQYF.

This chain joins TRBV18 and TRBJ1-2; D is uncertain. CDR3 size: 18 residues. The germline V gene has CDR1 KGHSH and CDR2 LQKENI. The germline V and J ends were trimmed by 3 bases and 0 bases, with 20 bases remaining between them. This chain's CDR3 is CASSPVTRTVTTNYGYTF. As DNA, the CDR3 is TGTGCCAGCTCACCCGTTACACGTACCGTTACGACTAACTATGGCTACACCTTC.

This clone was seen more than once but under ten times. The chain has TRBV5-1 and TRBJ2-2; D unresolved. CDR3 length: 16 amino acids. Germline lookup yields CDR1 SGHRS and CDR2 YFSETQ. Trimming cost V 0 bases and J 1 base, with 10 bases left between them. The chain's CDR3 is CASSLVFVRNTGELFF. CDR3 bases: TGCGCCAGCAGCTTGGTTTTCGTCAGGAACACCGGGGAGCTGTTTTTT.

The rearrangement uses TRBV6-5 and TRBJ1-6; no definite D call. The CDR3 sequence is 11 residues long. Trimming stripped 9 bases from V and 7 bases from J, with 7 bases between. The V gene's germline CDR1 is MNHEY and CDR2 SVGAGI. The CDR3 sequence: CARVGNSPLHF. DNA of the CDR3: TGTGCCAGGGTGGGAAATTCACCCCTCCACTTT.

The chain carries TRBV19 and TRBJ2-7; TRBD2 matches at 8 bases. Germline V CDR1 and CDR2: LNHDA, SQIVND (reference sequence). The CDR3 spans 17 residues. V dropped 4 bases and J dropped 5; count of bases not matched to a gene: 16. CDR3 DNA sequence: TGTGCCAGTAGTAGAGGACTAGCATACCTTGGGGGCCACGAGCAGTACTTC. The encoded protein is CASSRGLAYLGGHEQYF.

This clone has more than one count but fewer than ten. V usage is TRBV29-1 and J usage is TRBJ1-1; the D gene is possibly TRBD1 (6 bases). CDR1 is SQVTM and CDR2 is ANQGSEA in the germline V gene. CDR3 length equals 12 residues. The CDR3 reads CTTGTLNTEAFF. DNA of the CDR3: TGCACAACCGGGACACTGAACACTGAAGCTTTCTTT.

The chain links TRBV28 to TRBJ2-7, with D possibly being TRBD1 or TRBD2 (5 bases each). The CDR3 spans 11 residues. CDR1 and CDR2 (germline): MDHEN, SYDVKM. V lost 3 bases and J lost 9, with 9 bases in between. CDR3 residues: CASSFLGVQYF. The CDR3 DNA sequence: TGTGCCAGCAGTTTTCTGGGGGTGCAGTACTTC. The variable domain in full, completed from reference TRBV28 and TRBJ2-7, reads DVKVTQSSRYLVKRTGEKVFLECVQDMDHENMFWYRQDPGLGLRLIYFSYDVKMKEKGDIPEGYSVSREKKERFSLILESASTNQTSMYLCASSFLGVQYFGPGTRLTVT.

The CDR3 spells CASRTSGLEQYF. As DNA, the CDR3 is TGTGCCAGCAGAACTAGCGGGCTCGAGCAGTACTTC. The chain has TRBV6-5 and TRBJ2-7; 9 bases are shared with TRBD2. CDR1 MNHEY and CDR2 SVGAGI come from the germline V gene. The CDR3 loop spans 12 amino acids. J was trimmed by 6 bases and V by 6 bases; bases with no gene match: 3.

This clone was observed a few times. The chain employs TRBV11-2 and TRBJ1-3; the D is unclear. The CDR3 totals 14 residues. CDR1 and CDR2 (germline): SGHAT, FQNNGV. V lost 6 bases and J lost 4, with 13 bases in between. The CDR3 DNA reads as TGTGCCAGCAGTGGTGGCTTTCTCGGAAACACCATATATTTT. The encoded protein is CASSGGFLGNTIYF.

The chain employs TRBV28 and TRBJ2-5; D not certain. V was shortened by 5 bases and J by 5 bases, with 12 bases between the two germline ends. Looked up from germline, CDR1 is MDHEN and CDR2 is SYDVKM. The CDR3 is made up of 13 amino acids. The CDR3 DNA is TGTGCCAGCAGTCCCCCCGTGTGGGAGACCCAGTACTTC. Translating gives CASSPPVWETQYF.

J is TRBJ2-1 and V is TRBV18; TRBD1 aligns across 10 bases. The CDR3 spans 16 residues. Looked up from germline, CDR1 is KGHSH and CDR2 is LQKENI. Trimming removed 5 bases from V and 3 bases from J; junction bases left unmatched: 7. CDR3 sequence: CASSTGTGAVYNEQFF. The CDR3 coding sequence is TGTGCCAGCTCAACCGGGACAGGGGCCGTCTACAATGAGCAGTTCTTC.

This sequence joins TRBV10-3 and TRBJ1-2; maybe TRBD1 (6 bases). CDR1 and CDR2 from the germline V gene are ENHRY and SYGVKD. V was cut by 4 bases and J by 6 bases, with 12 bases left in between. The CDR3 spans 13 residues. CDR3 protein: CAISAAGDDGYTF. CDR3 DNA: TGTGCCATCAGTGCTGCAGGGGATGATGGCTACACCTTC.

The chain is built from TRBV30 and TRBJ1-5; weak D call: TRBD1 (6 bases). The length of the CDR3 is 13 residues. The germline V and J ends were trimmed by 3 bases and 3 bases, with 9 bases remaining between them. Germline CDR1 and CDR2: GTSNPN and SVGIG (reference sequence). The CDR3 sequence is CAWRGQFNQPQHF. CDR3 bases: TGTGCCTGGAGGGGACAATTCAATCAGCCCCAGCATTTT. Full variable domain (outside the CDR3, taken from reference TRBV30 and TRBJ1-5): SQTIHQWPATLVQPVGSPLSLECTVEGTSNPNLYWYRQAAGRGLQLLFYSVGIGQISSEVPQNLSASRPQDRQFILSSKKLLLSDSGFYLCAWRGQFNQPQHFGDGTRLSIL.

The rearrangement joins TRBV5-1 to TRBJ2-3; 7 bases align to TRBD2. The length of the CDR3 is 17 residues. The junction had 8 bases not matched to a gene; V was cut back by 0 bases and J by 1 base. Germline loops: CDR1 SGHRS, CDR2 YFSETQ. CDR3 DNA: TGCGCCAGCAGCTTGGCTAAGGCTAGCGGCCGCACAGATACGCAGTATTTT. Its translation: CASSLAKASGRTDTQYF.

This chain connects TRBV19 to TRBJ1-2; 10 nucleotides agree with TRBD1. Germline CDR1 is LNHDA and CDR2 is SQIVND (reference sequence). The CDR3 is made up of 14 amino acids. V trimming: 5 bases; J trimming: 8 bases; junction bases outside the gene matches: 8. CDR3 residues: CASSPTGGAGGYTF. The DNA for the CDR3 is TGTGCCAGTAGTCCGACAGGGGGCGCGGGCGGCTACACCTTC.

V gene TRBV5-6 combines with J gene TRBJ1-2, with D perhaps TRBD1 (5 bases). The CDR3 sequence is 17 residues long. CDR1 and CDR2 (germline): SGHDT, YYEEEE. Trimming stripped 0 bases from V and 4 bases from J, with 19 bases between. This CDR3 reads CASSLVGALEPTYGYTF. CDR3 in DNA: TGTGCCAGCAGCTTGGTCGGGGCGCTAGAACCAACCTATGGCTACACCTTC. The full variable domain, rest sourced from reference TRBV5-6 and TRBJ1-2, is DAGVTQSPTHLIKTRGQQVTLRCSPKSGHDTVSWYQQALGQGPQFIFQYYEEEERQRGNFPDRFSGHQFPNYSSELNVNALLLGDSALYLCASSLVGALEPTYGYTFGSGTRLTVV.